Described below is a single T cell receptor beta chain sequence and its context. The data belong to a study of blood T cell repertoires in COVID-19. The length of the CDR3 is 15 residues. The V and J ends lost 4 bases and 2 bases, in that order; junction bases with no gene match: 10. Germline CDR1 reads SQVTM; CDR2 reads ANQGSEA. Assignments of participants to cohorts depended upon their own reported clinical history. Recovered Cohort 3 donors showed two negative PCRs, clearance, or symptom resolution. Profiled with immunoSEQ multiplex PCR; TCRdb holds only in-frame clones, not every one. This table has 15,000 to 20,000 clones, roughly 88% appearing once.

The rearrangement joins TRBV29-1 to TRBJ1-2; TRBD1 agrees at 7 bases. Sequenced: PBMCs or T cells enriched from blood (not recorded which). This TCR was recovered from a woman aged 25-40 years who had recovered from COVID-19. CDR3 amino acids: CSVAPTTGTNYGYTF. The CDR3 coding sequence is TGCAGCGTTGCCCCCACGACAGGGACGAACTATGGCTACACCTTC.